The rows below give T cell receptor beta chains drawn from one sample of a study of fetal regulatory T cell absence and autoimmunity. Clones were sequenced by immunoSEQ multiplex PCR, and TCRdb holds only the in-frame ones, with some missing. The table records 95,000 or so clones, about 78% of them present only once. The sample comprised pancreas tissue. These receptors were taken from a male donor with IPEX syndrome. CDR3s include the opening cysteine and the closing phenylalanine or tryptophan. The D gene is left open where the match is weak. A row's size may be missing; if present it is once, few, many or a size class.

abundance,d_gene,v_gene,j_gene,CDR3aa,CDR3nt
NA,NA,TRBV5-4,TRBJ2-7,CASSLAGTYEQYF,TGTGCCAGCAGCTTGGCCGGGACGTACGAGCAGTACTTC
few,NA,TRBV11-2,TRBJ2-1,CASSPQFTEQFF,TGTGCCAGCAGCCCTCAGTTCACTGAGCAGTTCTTC
NA,TRBD2,TRBV6-8,TRBJ2-7,CASSPRLAENYEQYF,TGTGCCAGCAGTCCACGACTAGCGGAGAACTACGAGCAGTACTTC
once,TRBD2,TRBV5-4,TRBJ2-2,CASSLGPHLVAGITGELFF,TGTGCCAGCAGCTTGGGGCCCCATTTAGTAGCGGGTATCACCGGGGAGCTGTTTTTT
NA,NA,TRBV21-1,TRBJ2-3,CASSKHSTDTQYF,TGTGCCAGCAGCAAACACAGCACAGATACGCAGTATTTT
NA,TRBD1,TRBV30,TRBJ1-1,CAWTPLGTGGLSILNTEAFF,TGTGCCTGGACTCCGCTCGGGACAGGGGGCCTTTCTATCTTGAACACTGAAGCTTTCTTT
NA,TRBD1,TRBV5-1,TRBJ1-3,CASSLNRGPVSGNTIYF,TGCGCCAGCAGCCTCAACAGGGGGCCTGTATCTGGAAACACCATATATTTT
NA,NA,TRBV7-9,TRBJ2-5,CASSLDSLVGETQYF,TGTGCCAGCAGCTTAGATTCGTTAGTCGGGGAGACCCAGTACTTC
NA,TRBD1,TRBV5-1,TRBJ2-7,CASRSGTGGAVGYEQYF,TGCGCCAGCAGGTCGGGGACAGGGGGAGCAGTGGGCTACGAGCAGTACTTC
NA,NA,TRBV6-5,TRBJ1-6,CASSFGQSSYNSPLHF,TGTGCCAGCAGTTTCGGACAGAGCTCCTATAATTCACCCCTCCACTTT
once,NA,TRBV11-2,TRBJ2-3,CASSLTYSMTDTQYF,TGTGCCAGCAGCTTAACCTACAGTATGACAGATACGCAGTATTTT
once,TRBD2,TRBV7-6,TRBJ2-7,CASSSSGSYEQYF,TGTGCCAGCAGCAGTAGCGGGAGCTACGAGCAGTACTTC
NA,TRBD1,TRBV7-2,TRBJ1-1,CASSLGTGEWGTEAFF,TGTGCCAGCAGCTTAGGGACAGGGGAGTGGGGTACTGAAGCTTTCTTT
once,TRBD1,TRBV18,TRBJ1-1,CASSPIQGANTEAFF,TGTGCCAGCTCACCGATACAGGGGGCGAACACTGAAGCTTTCTTT
NA,TRBD2,TRBV2,TRBJ2-1,CASSDSLAGGYNEQFF,TGTGCCAGCAGTGATAGTCTAGCGGGAGGGTACAATGAGCAGTTCTTC
few,NA,TRBV4-1,TRBJ1-5,CASSPRRGHDQPQHF,TGCGCCAGCAGCCCCAGGAGGGGACACGATCAGCCCCAGCATTTT
NA,NA,TRBV21-1,TRBJ2-7,CARADKGQGIYEQYF,TGTGCCAGGGCCGATAAGGGACAGGGGATCTACGAGCAGTACTTC
few,NA,TRBV10-3,TRBJ1-4,CAIRNRGGGKLFF,TGTGCCATCAGGAACAGAGGGGGGGGAAAACTGTTTTTT
NA,TRBD1,TRBV15,TRBJ1-6,CATSRTGGFNSPLHF,TGTGCCACCAGCAGGACAGGGGGCTTTAATTCACCCCTCCACTTT
NA,NA,TRBV9,TRBJ1-3,CASSVQVGNTIYF,TGTGCCAGCAGCGTACAGGTTGGAAACACCATATATTTT
NA,NA,TRBV12-5,TRBJ2-7,CASGPGGHLYEQYF,TGTGCTAGTGGTCCCGGGGGTCACCTCTACGAGCAGTACTTC
NA,TRBD1,TRBV7-2,TRBJ2-5,CASSLRGRETQYF,TGTGCCAGCAGCTTGAGGGGGCGAGAGACCCAGTACTTC
few,NA,TRBV2,TRBJ2-3,CASSVGNLDTQYF,TGTGCCAGCAGTGTTGGTAACCTAGATACGCAGTATTTT
NA,NA,TRBV5-8,TRBJ1-5,CASSLIPSRQPQHF,TGTGCCAGCAGCTTGATCCCCAGTCGCCAGCCCCAGCATTTT
NA,TRBD1,TRBV6-5,TRBJ2-7,CASSSGTVNYEQYF,TGTGCCAGCAGTTCGGGGACAGTGAACTACGAGCAGTACTTC
NA,NA,TRBV7-9,TRBJ2-7,CASSLSYEQYF,TGTGCCAGCAGCTTGTCTTACGAGCAGTACTTC
NA,NA,TRBV5-1,TRBJ2-7,CASSLGDTYEQYF,TGCGCCAGCAGCTTGGGGGACACCTACGAGCAGTACTTC
NA,NA,TRBV15,TRBJ2-2,CATSREGRKPNTGELFF,TGTGCCACCAGCAGAGAGGGTAGGAAACCGAACACCGGGGAGCTGTTTTTT
NA,NA,TRBV7-9,TRBJ1-2,CASSLFQGPGYTF,TGTGCCAGCAGCTTATTCCAGGGGCCTGGCTACACCTTC
once,TRBD1,TRBV30,TRBJ2-7,CAWSWTGSEQYF,TGTGCCTGGAGCTGGACAGGGAGCGAGCAGTACTTC
NA,NA,TRBV10-2,TRBJ2-7,CASSPGTSSYEQYF,TGCGCCAGCAGCCCCGGCACTTCCTCCTACGAGCAGTACTTC
NA,TRBD2,TRBV27,TRBJ2-7,CASSLGASGNYEQYF,TGTGCCAGCAGTTTAGGGGCTAGCGGGAACTACGAGCAGTACTTC
once,NA,TRBV7-9,TRBJ2-5,CASSLARGRQETQYF,TGTGCCAGCAGCTTAGCGAGGGGGAGACAAGAGACCCAGTACTTC
NA,TRBD2,TRBV19,TRBJ2-1,CASSILLAGGNNEQFF,TGTGCCAGTAGTATTCTACTAGCGGGAGGGAACAATGAGCAGTTCTTC
NA,NA,TRBV4-3,TRBJ2-7,CASSQVVGYEQYF,TGCGCCAGCAGCCAAGTTGTCGGGTACGAGCAGTACTTC
once,TRBD2,TRBV4-2,TRBJ2-3,CASSRLAGRTDTQYF,TGTGCCAGCAGTCGACTAGCGGGCCGCACAGATACGCAGTATTTT
NA,NA,TRBV18,TRBJ2-1,CASSPALGLGNEQFF,TGTGCCAGCTCACCTGCCTTAGGGTTGGGCAATGAGCAGTTCTTC
NA,TRBD2,TRBV7-9,TRBJ2-7,CASSPPRGRELYEQYF,TGTGCCAGCAGCCCCCCTCGCGGGAGGGAACTCTACGAGCAGTACTTC
NA,NA,TRBV6-5,TRBJ1-2,CASSYRLRVGKDGYTF,TGTGCCAGCAGTTACAGGCTCAGGGTCGGGAAGGATGGCTACACCTTC
few,NA,TRBV27,TRBJ1-1,CASSSHRFLNTEAFF,TGTGCCAGCAGTTCCCACAGGTTTTTGAACACTGAAGCTTTCTTT
NA,NA,TRBV6-1,TRBJ1-2,CASSYGTNYGYTF,TGTGCCAGCAGCTACGGGACAAACTATGGCTACACCTTC